This TCR beta chain comes out of a study of blood T cell repertoires in COVID-19. Looked up from germline, CDR1 is SGHVS and CDR2 is FQNEAQ. V was shortened by 5 bases and J by 5 bases, with 9 bases between the two germline ends. The CDR3 sequence is 12 residues long. Clones were sequenced by immunoSEQ multiplex PCR, and TCRdb holds only the in-frame ones, with some missing. The sample includes 70,000 to 90,000 clones, roughly four fifths of them seen just once. The chain links TRBV7-8 to TRBJ2-5, with no clear D. The sequencing sample was made of peripheral blood. The clonotype was recovered from a woman aged 80 or over with acute or convalescent COVID-19. CDR3 loop: CASSPSRETQYF. Written as DNA, the CDR3 is TGTGCCAGCAGCCCAAGCAGGGAGACCCAGTACTTC. Full variable domain (rest looked up from reference TRBV7-8 and TRBJ2-5): GAGVSQSPRYKVAKRGQDVALRCDPISGHVSLFWYQQALGQGPEFLTYFQNEAQLDKSGLPSDRFFAERPEGSVSTLKIQRTQQEDSAVYLCASSPSRETQYFGPGTRLLVL.